This TCR beta chain derives from a study of T cells after posttransplantation cyclophosphamide. The CDR3 spans 12 residues. CDR1 is MNHNS, CDR2 SASEGT, per germline. To note about this clone: The junction shows a germline mismatch at one end, possibly a read error.

The repertoire was sequenced with immunoSEQ multiplex PCR; TCRdb's copy has only in-frame clones and lacks some. The sample contains approximately 17,000 clones, 60% to 80% of which appear only once. Cyclophosphamide on days +3 and +4 followed busulfan-fludarabine conditioning and a marrow graft. The rearrangement joins TRBV6-1 to TRBJ2-7; TRBD2 might be the D (5 bases). This clonotype was sampled from a female patient between 40 and 55 years old who received an allogeneic stem cell transplant from a related donor, was CMV-positive, and had no GVHD. Some of these T cells may belong to the graft donor. The source was CD8+ T cells sorted from PBMCs, collected 1,700 to 2,000 days after a stem cell transplant with posttransplant cyclophosphamide. DNA of the CDR3: TGCGCTACCCTGGGAGATATGGGCGAGCAGTACTTC. It encodes CATLGDMGEQYF.